The T cell receptor (beta chain) under discussion was sequenced for a study of T cells in Graves' hyperthyroidism and ophthalmopathy. Study outcomes and limitations: The blood repertoire included most of the expanded thyroid clonotypes above 0.001. Ophthalmopathy was identified by the model a median roughly six months ahead of onset.

TCR beta CDR3 sequences were amplified from RNA transcripts. The HTBI set primed first-round TCR CDR3 RT-PCR. TCRdb re-called the multiplex PCR reads with MiXCR, one entry per CDR3 protein. Of over 500,000 distinct CDR3 sequences listed, around 50% are singletons. Uncontrolled infection, other autoimmune disease, pregnancy or lactation led to exclusion. Thyroid ultrasound and orbital computed tomography, with clinical symptoms and serum thyroxine and TRAb, informed diagnoses. Concerning this clonotype itself: Its target is unknown.

V was cut by 5 bases and J by 3 bases, with 13 bases left in between. There are 14 residues in the CDR3. Germline lookup yields CDR1 SQVTM and CDR2 ANQGSEA. Sequencing input: peripheral blood or thyroid tissue (not recorded which). The sequence was obtained from an adult woman with Graves' disease, either hyperthyroidism or ophthalmopathy (not recorded which). The J gene is TRBJ1-4, the V gene TRBV29-1, with D maybe TRBD1 (6 bases). The CDR3 spells CSVFEGGSNEKLFF. The CDR3 DNA reads TGCAGCGTTTTTGAGGGGGGATCTAATGAAAAACTGTTTTTT.